Below, 13 T cell receptor beta chains from the same sample are listed, as sequenced in a study of molecular identifiers for immune sequencing clone quantification. Each CDR3 protein gets one entry after TCRdb re-called the PCR reads with MiXCR. The sample comprises approximately 500,000 distinct CDR3 sequences, 20% to 25% of which are singletons, and around 0.84% rests with the top ten. The sequenced sample was naive CD8+ T cells from blood, with Jurkat cell RNA spiked in. Documented subset: FACS-sorted CD8+CD4-CCR7+CD45RA+ naive T cells. The receptor source for this set is a human donor in good health. Some libraries in this study had Jurkat cell RNA spiked in.

This clonotype was counted ten times or more. The rearrangement joins TRBV19 to TRBJ2-7, with 7 nucleotides matching TRBD1. J was trimmed by 3 bases and V by 5 bases; bases with no gene match: 4. Germline V gene data show CDR1 as LNHDA and CDR2 as SQIVND (reference sequence). The CDR3 covers 13 residues. The CDR3 nucleotides are TGTGCCAGTAGTTCCGGGGACAGCTACGAGCAGTACTTC. Encoded protein: CASSSGDSYEQYF.

This clonotype came up many times. The rearrangement links TRBV6-2 or TRBV6-3 to TRBJ1-5; 7 bases are shared with TRBD1. Per germline, CDR1 MNHEY and CDR2 SVGEGT. The CDR3 sequence is 15 residues long. With 6 bases clipped from V and 7 bases from J, the junction kept 12 bases outside the gene matches. CDR3 sequence: CASSPRGQGGQPQHF. The CDR3 nucleotides are TGTGCCAGCAGCCCCCGGGGCCAGGGGGGCCAGCCCCAGCATTTT.

This clonotype was counted only a few times. This chain connects TRBV10-2 to TRBJ2-3; 7 nucleotides line up with TRBD2. The CDR3 consists of 15 residues. Trimming took 4 bases from V and 0 from J; bases not matched to a gene: 4. CDR1 is WSHSY, CDR2 SAAADI, per germline. CDR3 in DNA: TGCGCCAGCAGTGGGGGGGGGGTTAGCACAGATACGCAGTATTTT. Translated, it gives CASSGGGVSTDTQYF.

This clonotype appeared a single time. One junction end does not reproduce the germline sequence, and a read error may be involved. CDR3 amino acids: CASSLGAGTEELFF. DNA of the CDR3: TGTGCTAGCAGCTTAGGGGCGGGAACCGAGGAGCTGTTTTTT. J is TRBJ2-2 and V is TRBV7-7, with D tentatively TRBD2 (6 bases). Germline V lookup: CDR1 SSHAT, CDR2 FNYEAQ (reference sequence). The CDR3 spans 14 residues.

The chain uses TRBV20-1 and TRBJ1-5; 7 bases map to TRBD1. This CDR3 has 17 amino acids. Germline trimming cut 0 bases from V and 9 bases from J; bases unmatched to any gene: 17. Germline values: CDR1 DFQATT, CDR2 SNEGSKA (reference sequence). Written as DNA, the CDR3 is TGCAGTGCTAGAGACCCACCAGGACAGGCCCCAGGAAGGCCCCAGCATTTT. Translation gives CSARDPPGQAPGRPQHF.

For this clonotype: This may stem from a read error, because a much larger clone lies one nucleotide away. The chain joins TRBV30 to TRBJ2-5; TRBD2 aligns across 10 bases. The CDR3 is made up of 17 amino acids. V dropped 0 bases and J dropped 2; count of bases not matched to a gene: 9. Germline CDR1 and CDR2: GTSNPN and SVGIG (reference sequence). CDR3 coding DNA: TGTGCCTGGAGTGTATGGCCGGGACTAGCGATTCAAGAGACCCAGTACTTC. This translates into CAWSVWPGLAIQETQYF. Variable domain in full (rest from reference TRBV30 and TRBJ2-5): SQTIHQWPATLVQPVGSPLSLECTVEGTSNPNLYWYRQAAGRGLQLLFYSVGIGQISSEVPQNLSASRPQDRQFILSSKKLLLSDSGFYLCAWSVWPGLAIQETQYFGPGTRLLVL.

The genes are TRBV9 and TRBJ2-3; tentative D call: TRBD2 (5 bases). CDR1 and CDR2 (germline): SGDLS, YYNGEE. With 0 bases removed from V and 3 bases from J, the gap between germline ends came to 8 bases. The CDR3 contains 14 residues. This CDR3 is CASSVVRETDTQYF. CDR3 DNA: TGTGCCAGCAGCGTAGTGAGGGAAACAGATACGCAGTATTTT. Based on the CDR3 plus reference TRBV9 and TRBJ2-3, the full variable domain is DSGVTQTPKHLITATGQRVTLRCSPRSGDLSVYWYQQSLDQGLQFLIQYYNGEERAKGNILERFSAQQFPDLHSELNLSSLELGDSALYFCASSVVRETDTQYFGPGTRLTVL.

This clonotype was seen ten or more times. J is TRBJ2-6 and V is TRBV20-1; D remains ambiguous. This CDR3 is 11 amino acids long. V was shortened by 4 bases and J by 4 bases, with 2 bases between the two germline ends. Germline CDR1 DFQATT, CDR2 SNEGSKA (reference sequence). CDR3 nucleotide sequence: TGCAGTGCTACCGGGGCCAACGTCCTGACTTTC. Residues: CSATGANVLTF.

About this clonotype itself: Given a much more abundant clone one base away, this may be a read error. The V call is TRBV2, the J call TRBJ1-5; no definite D call. Trimming stripped 3 bases from V and 9 bases from J, with 12 bases between. Germline CDR1 SNHLY, CDR2 FYNNEI. The CDR3 covers 13 residues. CDR3 loop: CASSDAQGWPQHF. Here the CDR3 DNA reads TGTGCCAGCAGTGACGCGCAAGGTTGGCCCCAGCATTTT. The full variable domain, in which reference TRBV2 and TRBJ1-5 provide the parts outside the CDR3, is EPEVTQTPSHQVTQMGQEVILRCVPISNHLYFYWYRQILGQKVEFLVSFYNNEISEKSEIFDDQFSVERPDGSNFTLKIRSTKLEDSAMYFCASSDAQGWPQHFGDGTRLSIL.

Comments on this clonotype: Given a much more abundant clone one base away, this may be a read error. The conserved closing phenylalanine or tryptophan is absent in this CDR3, likely reflecting a read error. The chain uses TRBV6-5 and TRBJ2-6; no reliable D call. Trimming cost V 0 bases and J 0 bases, with 3 bases left between them. Germline V CDR1 and CDR2: MNHEY, SVGAGI. The CDR3 has 15 residues. The CDR3 loop is CASSYSSSGANVLTS. DNA of the CDR3: TGTGCCAGCAGTTACTCCAGCTCTGGGGCCAACGTCCTGACTTCC.

In the case of this clonotype: Germline is not matched at one junction end, which may reflect a read error. This chain connects TRBV19 to TRBJ1-5; TRBD1 might be the D (6 bases). In germline, CDR1 is LNHDA, CDR2 SQIVND (reference sequence). The CDR3 length is 16 residues. Here the CDR3 reads CASSIGGSYSSQPQHF. As DNA, the CDR3 is TGTGCCAGTAGTATCGGGGGCAGCTATAGCAGTCAGCCCCAGCATTTT.

The rearrangement uses TRBV30 and TRBJ2-7; 7 bases agree with TRBD2. Germline lookup yields CDR1 GTSNPN and CDR2 SVGIG (reference sequence). This CDR3 is 16 amino acids long. Trimming cost V 2 bases and J 1 base; bases outside gene matches: 11. DNA for the CDR3: TGTGCCTGGAGTCCCTTTGGAGCGGGGATATCCTACGAGCAGTACTTC. Amino acids: CAWSPFGAGISYEQYF.

Concerning this clonotype: With a much larger clone just one base away, this may be a read error. The V and J genes are TRBV5-6 and TRBJ1-1; a possible D gene is TRBD1 (5 bases). The CDR3 runs to 15 residues. Germline-derived CDR1 and CDR2 are SGHDT and YYEEEE. The chain's CDR3 is CAGRPDSSRHTEAFF. In nucleotides, the CDR3 is TGTGCCGGCAGACCCGACAGTTCTCGTCACACTGAAGCTTTCTTT.